This TCR beta chain is from a study of T cells in Graves' hyperthyroidism and ophthalmopathy. Researchers took RNA transcripts and amplified the TCR beta CDR3 regions from them. First-round RT-PCR targeting the TCR CDR3 was performed with the HTBI primer set. One entry per CDR3 protein results from TCRdb running MiXCR on the multiplex PCR reads. The table shows fewer than 300,000 distinct CDR3 sequences, with nearly 15% occurring only once. This CDR3 comprises 15 residues. The germline gives CDR1 SGHNT, CDR2 YYREEE (reference sequence). Trimming cost V 3 bases and J 0 bases; bases outside gene matches: 4.

The TCR comes from a woman aged 45 to 65 with Graves' hyperthyroidism that later progressed to Graves' ophthalmopathy. The J gene is TRBJ2-3, the V gene TRBV5-4; 7 bases match TRBD1. Sequenced material: blood. The CDR3 here is CASSSRQGSTDTQYF. The CDR3, as DNA: TGTGCCAGCAGCTCCCGACAGGGTAGCACAGATACGCAGTATTTT.